This TCR beta chain was identified during a study of radiotherapy plus CTLA-4 blockade in lung cancer. Study context: Among all patients, roughly 19% showed objective responses, while roughly 30% had disease control.

Details on this clone: Its matching antigen is unknown.

Broader study findings: Clones derived from tumor TCRs expanded in blood after radiotherapy plus ipilimumab. Early clonal dynamics of blood T cells, together with interferon-beta, were reported as the best response predictor.

The protocol was immunoSEQ multiplex PCR, while the TCRdb copy is restricted to in-frame clones and leaves out a portion. The data hold 75,000 to 100,000 clones, with 60% to 75% observed a single time. Germline V gives CDR1 MRHNA, CDR2 SNTAGT. CDR3 length: 15 residues. V gave up 3 bases and J gave up 1 base, with 12 bases separating them. The chain carries TRBV6-4 and TRBJ1-1; a weak D match, TRBD1 (5 bases). The material was peripheral blood, obtained from a patient treated with radiotherapy plus ipilimumab. The clonotype originates from a human donor with non-small cell lung cancer who had a partial response to radiotherapy plus ipilimumab. Some clones in this sample may be carry-over from other donors' samples. CDR3 DNA sequence: TGTGCCAGCAGTGAAGAGGGACTGCCGAACACTGAAGCTTTCTTT. Translation gives CASSEEGLPNTEAFF.